The 8 T cell receptor beta chains reported below all come from one sample, sequenced in a study of human thymus T cells. The thymus tissue came from resections taken during corrective heart surgery. Sequencing used immunoSEQ multiplex PCR; TCRdb keeps in-frame clones, though not all of them. The sample consists of tens of thousands of clones, roughly 95% of them appearing once. Sequenced sample: thymus tissue. The source of these receptors is a girl less than two years old with a congenital heart defect but otherwise immunologically healthy.

This clone was recorded once. V is TRBV6-6 and J is TRBJ2-2; TRBD2 agrees at 10 bases. CDR1 MNHNY and CDR2 SVGAGI come from the germline V gene (reference sequence). After removal of 7 bases from V and 3 bases from J, the junction contained 5 bases not matched to a gene. This CDR3 region has 15 residues. The CDR3 sequence is CASMEREGHTGELFF. The DNA of the CDR3 is TGTGCCAGCATGGAGCGGGAGGGTCACACCGGGGAGCTGTTTTTT.

V is TRBV6-6 and J is TRBJ2-1; 11 nucleotides align to TRBD2. The J segment lost 6 bases and the V segment lost 2 bases, leaving 3 bases of the junction unmatched. The CDR3 has 15 residues. Germline V CDR1 and CDR2: MNHNY, SVGAGI (reference sequence). CDR3 amino acids: CASSYVAGGGNEQFF. CDR3 in DNA: TGTGCCAGCAGTTACGTAGCGGGAGGGGGCAATGAGCAGTTCTTC.

The CDR3 nucleotides read TGTGCCAGCAGTGAAATAGATTATGGCTACACCTTC. Protein: CASSEIDYGYTF. J is TRBJ1-2 and V is TRBV2; no definite D call. CDR3 length: 12 residues. CDR1 is SNHLY and CDR2 is FYNNEI in the germline V gene. V was pared by 2 bases and J by 5 bases, with 6 bases between.

The rearrangement joins TRBV11-2 to TRBJ2-7, with a weak D call TRBD2 (6 bases). Germline V gene lookup returns CDR1 SGHAT and CDR2 FQNNGV. The length of the CDR3 is 14 residues. V lost 3 bases and J 3 bases, leaving 12 bases between the germline ends. The CDR3 sequence: CASSFGSGLYEQYF. In DNA form, the CDR3 reads TGTGCCAGCAGCTTTGGTAGCGGCCTCTACGAGCAGTACTTC.

The rearrangement links TRBV2 to TRBJ1-5; 7 bases fit TRBD1. V was clipped by 6 bases and J by 0 bases; unmatched bases: 11. CDR1 is SNHLY, CDR2 FYNNEI, per germline. The CDR3 is 17 amino acids. The CDR3 reads CASRDPGTVYSNQPQHF. CDR3 nucleotide sequence: TGTGCCAGCAGGGACCCCGGGACAGTCTATAGCAATCAGCCCCAGCATTTT.

The sample holds one count of this clone. The chain is built from TRBV10-1 and TRBJ1-2; 11 positions agree with TRBD1. The germline V gene has CDR1 WNHNN and CDR2 SYGVQD (reference sequence). V shed 6 bases, J shed 8 bases, and the junction held 5 bases outside the gene matches. The CDR3 is made up of 13 amino acids. CDR3 nucleotides: TGCGCCAGCAGGAAGGGACAGGGGGGAGGCTACACCTTC. Protein product: CASRKGQGGGYTF.

This chain connects TRBV5-1 to TRBJ2-3; no firm D call. Trimming removed 2 bases at V and 2 bases at J, with 15 bases between. The CDR3 spans 16 residues. The germline gives CDR1 SGHRS, CDR2 YFSETQ. The CDR3 here is CASSFVRSPNTDTQYF. CDR3 DNA sequence: TGCGCCAGCAGCTTTGTCAGGTCTCCTAACACAGATACGCAGTATTTT.

The chain combines TRBV7-2 with TRBJ2-1, with D hard to call. The CDR3 runs 13 residues. Germline V CDR1 and CDR2: SGHTA, FQGNSA. V lost 5 bases, J lost 7 bases, and 12 bases lay in between. In DNA, the CDR3 is TGTGCCAGCAGCCCTGATAGTCCTAATGAGCAGTTCTTC. Its translation: CASSPDSPNEQFF.